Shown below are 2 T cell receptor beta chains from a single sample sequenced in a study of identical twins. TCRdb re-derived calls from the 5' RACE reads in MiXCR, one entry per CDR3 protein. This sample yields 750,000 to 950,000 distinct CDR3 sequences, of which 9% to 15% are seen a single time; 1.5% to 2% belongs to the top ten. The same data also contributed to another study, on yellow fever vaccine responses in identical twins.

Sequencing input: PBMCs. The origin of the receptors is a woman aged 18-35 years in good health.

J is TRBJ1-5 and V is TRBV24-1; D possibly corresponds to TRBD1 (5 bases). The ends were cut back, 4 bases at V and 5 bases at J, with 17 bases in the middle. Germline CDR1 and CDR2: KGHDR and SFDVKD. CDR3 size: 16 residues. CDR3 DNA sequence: TGTGCCACCAGTGACAACCCCGACAGTTCCCATCAGCCCCAGCATTTT. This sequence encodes CATSDNPDSSHQPQHF.

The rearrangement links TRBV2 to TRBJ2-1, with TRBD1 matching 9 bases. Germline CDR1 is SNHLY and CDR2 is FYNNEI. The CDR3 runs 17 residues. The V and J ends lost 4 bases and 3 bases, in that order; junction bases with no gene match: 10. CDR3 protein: CASSGESGTGHYNEQFF. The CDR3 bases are TGTGCCAGCAGTGGGGAGTCCGGGACAGGGCACTACAATGAGCAGTTCTTC. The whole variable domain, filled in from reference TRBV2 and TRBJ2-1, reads EPEVTQTPSHQVTQMGQEVILRCVPISNHLYFYWYRQILGQKVEFLVSFYNNEISEKSEIFDDQFSVERPDGSNFTLKIRSTKLEDSAMYFCASSGESGTGHYNEQFFGPGTRLTVL.